The entry that follows covers one T cell receptor (beta chain) sequence. This clonotype turned up a few times. Its antigen specificity is not known. One base away there is no much larger clone; base qualities are not given. The entry originates in a study of CD8 T cells in ankylosing spondylitis (dated by TCRdb to 2016 to 2017). Looking at the study overall: T cell receptor beta repertoires were profiled in healthy donors and ankylosing spondylitis patients so that disease-linked TCR variants could be found. Peripheral blood samples were taken, and synovial fluid was additionally collected from ankylosing spondylitis patients. In total, the full study cohort was made up of nearly 110 healthy donors and 25 ankylosing spondylitis patients. The research as a whole found: The disease-linked clones were reported as significantly enriched in matched synovial fluid samples from ankylosing spondylitis patients. Some TCR beta motif variants had previously been reported in synovial fluid and blood of reactive arthritis patients, which suggested common disease-initiation mechanisms. A TCR beta motif made up of roughly eight highly homologous amino acid variants appeared to be characteristic of blood from ankylosing spondylitis patients. The disease-linked clones showed a CD8+ phenotype and occurred at relatively low frequencies in peripheral blood.

Reads for this sample came from an Illumina HiSeq 2500. Quantitative 5'-RACE with molecular barcodes was used to prepare TCR beta libraries. The authors' pipeline ran thus. To identify disease-linked TCR variants, a new computational method was used, one built on a probabilistic model of VDJ rearrangement. TCRdb applied fastp at Q25 and MiXCR to the public reads, then kept only in-frame beta chains. Rows are combined by CDR3 protein, so each entry shows the most common genes and DNA. These V and J calls derive from TCRdb rather than the authors' analysis. For this sample the table gives about 250,000 distinct CDR3 sequences, of which approximately 24% were detected only once. The top ten clones comprise over 0.55% of the sample. The receptor was derived from a male donor with ankylosing spondylitis or in good health (not recorded which). The sequenced sample consisted of blood, either unsorted or a sorted T cell fraction (not recorded which).

Here the CDR3 is given as CASSPPRDGTNEKLFF. The nucleotide sequence reads TGTGCCAGCTCACCACCGAGGGACGGTACTAATGAAAAACTGTTTTTT. Recombination joined TRBV18 with TRBJ1-4; TRBD1 is a possible D gene, resting on 5 matching bases. Taken from cysteine to phenylalanine, the CDR3 has 16 residues. Only the CDR3 DNA stays, 48 bases, in frame from base 1. From the germline V gene, CDR1 is KGHSH and CDR2 is LQKENI. V sheds 0 bases and J sheds 2 bases, leaving 10 bases between their ends.